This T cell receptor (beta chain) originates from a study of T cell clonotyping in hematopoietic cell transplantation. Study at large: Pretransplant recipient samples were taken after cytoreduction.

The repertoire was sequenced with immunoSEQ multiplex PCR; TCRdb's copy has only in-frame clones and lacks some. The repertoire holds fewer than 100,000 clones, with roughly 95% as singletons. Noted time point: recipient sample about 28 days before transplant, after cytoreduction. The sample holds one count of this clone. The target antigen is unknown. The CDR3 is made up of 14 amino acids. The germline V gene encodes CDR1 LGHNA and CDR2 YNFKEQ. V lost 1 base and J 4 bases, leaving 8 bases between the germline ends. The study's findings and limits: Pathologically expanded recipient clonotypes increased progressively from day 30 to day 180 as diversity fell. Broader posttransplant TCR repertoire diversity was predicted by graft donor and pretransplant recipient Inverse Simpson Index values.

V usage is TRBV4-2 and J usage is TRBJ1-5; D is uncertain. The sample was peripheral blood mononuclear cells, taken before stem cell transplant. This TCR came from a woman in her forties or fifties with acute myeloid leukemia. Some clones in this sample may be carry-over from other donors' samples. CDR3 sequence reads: CASSQGIGNQPQHF. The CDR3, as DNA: TGTGCCAGCAGCCAAGGGATTGGGAATCAGCCCCAGCATTTT.